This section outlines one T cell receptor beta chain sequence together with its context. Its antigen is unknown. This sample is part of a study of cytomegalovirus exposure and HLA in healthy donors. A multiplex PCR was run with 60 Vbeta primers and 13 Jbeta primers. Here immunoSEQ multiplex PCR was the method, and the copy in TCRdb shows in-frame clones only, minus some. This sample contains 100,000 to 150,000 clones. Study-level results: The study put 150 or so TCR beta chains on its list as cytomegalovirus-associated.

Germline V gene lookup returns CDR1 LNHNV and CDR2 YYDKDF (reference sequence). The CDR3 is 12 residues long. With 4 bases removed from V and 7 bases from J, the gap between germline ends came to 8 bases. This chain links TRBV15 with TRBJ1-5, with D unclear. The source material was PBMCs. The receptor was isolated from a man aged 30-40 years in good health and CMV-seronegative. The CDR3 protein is CATSNRLQPQHF. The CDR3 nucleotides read TGTGCCACCAGCAACCGACTGCAGCCCCAGCATTTT.